This T cell receptor (beta chain) was obtained from a study of T-cell reconstitution after alpha-beta-depleted transplantation in children. CDR3 length equals 15 residues. Germline V gene data show CDR1 as LGHNA and CDR2 as YSLEER. After removal of 0 bases from V and 5 bases from J, the junction contained 6 bases not matched to a gene. Unique molecular identifiers were incorporated during preparation of the TCRbeta library. TCRdb re-called the PCR reads with MiXCR, one entry per CDR3 protein. The sample shows roughly 350,000 distinct CDR3 sequences, about 17% of them seen only once. The chain links TRBV4-3 to TRBJ2-7; 8 bases align to TRBD1. This sequence originates from a male patient aged 2-15 years who had a stem cell transplant for acute lymphoblastic leukemia, so the T cells may come from the graft donor. The sequencing used PBMCs, mostly from graft donor cells, collected 360 days after TCRalphabeta/CD19-depleted stem cell transplant. CDR3 region: CASSQDQGAWDEQYF. The CDR3 DNA sequence: TGCGCCAGCAGCCAAGATCAGGGGGCTTGGGACGAGCAGTACTTC.